This T cell receptor beta chain was observed in a study of T cells after yellow fever vaccination. About the research overall: Fractions containing few cells were prepared with SMART-Seq v4 Ultra Low Input. Broader study findings: A large majority of primary-vaccination clones showed up again after the booster (around 95% CD4, approximately 90% CD8).

Via MiXCR, TCRdb re-called the 5' RACE reads, giving one row per CDR3 protein. Of some 320,000 distinct CDR3 sequences detected, roughly 4.3% appear once; the ten largest clones hold 20% to 25%. On this clonotype itself: As yet, its antigen is unknown.

This CDR3 has 14 residues. The V end lost 0 bases, the J end lost 3 bases, and 7 bases lay between the germline ends. Germline CDR1 reads SGHRS; CDR2 reads YFSETQ. The chain employs TRBV5-1 and TRBJ1-3, with a possible D match to TRBD1 (5 bases). The clonotype was recovered from a man younger than 30 who received the YFV17D yellow fever vaccine. The sample was PBMCs, taken 5 days after the yellow fever booster vaccination. CDR3 sequence: CASSLGDVGNTIYF. DNA of the CDR3: TGCGCCAGCAGCTTGGGGGACGTTGGAAACACCATATATTTT.